One sample yielded the 5 T cell receptor beta chains listed below, sequenced in a study of T cell responses to AZD1222 COVID-19 vaccine. Here immunoSEQ multiplex PCR was the method, and the copy in TCRdb shows in-frame clones only, minus some. This sample has 80,000 or so clones; just over 90% occur once, and the top ten carry 4.5%. The sequencing used peripheral blood, collected on day 0 of MenACWY control vaccination. The receptor source for this set is an adult in good health.

This clone was seen just once. The CDR3 region has the DNA TGTGCCAGTAAAGGAGGCGCTGAAAAACTGTTTTTT. As protein: CASKGGAEKLFF. The chain combines TRBV19 with TRBJ1-4; unclear D gene. The CDR3 contains 12 residues. Germline lookup yields CDR1 LNHDA and CDR2 SQIVND (reference sequence). V was cut by 7 bases and J by 7 bases, with 10 bases left in between.

The V and J genes are TRBV6-2 or TRBV6-3 and TRBJ1-6; the match to TRBD1 covers 7 bases. Germline V gene lookup returns CDR1 MNHEY and CDR2 SVGEGT. The CDR3 contains 15 residues. V shed 3 bases and J 7 bases; nucleotides not matched to a gene: 6. As DNA, the CDR3 is TGTGCCAGCAGTTATACAGGGGTGACGAATTCACCCCTCCACTTT. Its protein product is CASSYTGVTNSPLHF.

This chain uses TRBV3-1 (or the pseudogene TRBV3-2) with TRBJ1-1, with D maybe TRBD1 (5 bases). This CDR3 is built from 15 residues. V was shortened by 0 bases and J by 1 base, with 9 bases between the two germline ends. Germline assignment: CDR1 LGHDT and CDR2 YNNKEL (reference sequence). The CDR3 region has the DNA TGTGCCAGCAGCCAAGAACCGGGGACGAACACTGAAGCTTTCTTT. It specifies CASSQEPGTNTEAFF.

The chain carries TRBV6-2 or TRBV6-3 and TRBJ2-1; 7 bases match TRBD2. Germline assignment: CDR1 MNHEY and CDR2 SVGEGT. V gave up 0 bases and J gave up 4 bases; unmatched junction bases: 9. CDR3 length: 17 amino acids. DNA of the CDR3: TGTGCCAGCAGTTACTCCCATCCTAGCGGTATATACAATGAGCAGTTCTTC. This encodes CASSYSHPSGIYNEQFF.

V and J are TRBV7-2 and TRBJ2-2; 7 bases align to TRBD1. CDR3 length: 15 amino acids. The ends lost 5 bases at V and 6 bases at J; junction bases unmatched: 9. Germline V gene sequence: CDR1 SGHTA, CDR2 FQGNSA. CDR3 bases: TGTGCCAGCAGCCAGGGACAGACAGGGTCCGGGGAGCTGTTTTTT. Encoded protein: CASSQGQTGSGELFF.